This TCR beta chain was found in a study of CD8+CD57+ T cells in acquired aplastic anemia. About the research overall: Roughly 3.2 ug was the average amount of DNA from sorted CD4+ and CD8+ cells.

Investigators profiled TCR beta VDJ and CDR3 from genomic DNA template. A single record per CDR3 protein comes from TCRdb applying MiXCR to the reads. The sample has some 290,000 distinct CDR3 sequences, around 60% seen once; the top ten hold approximately 8.2%. This clonotype has a count of ten or more. The antigen is undetermined. Study observations and caveats: For CD8+ Simpson's diversity, patients and controls showed no significant difference.

The clonotype comes from a human donor with severe aplastic anemia or a healthy control (not recorded which). Sequenced material: sorted CD4+, CD8+, or CD8+CD57+ T cells (not recorded which) from PBMCs.

The CDR3 here is CASNRDSVNTEAFF. In DNA, the CDR3 is TGTGCCAGCAACCGAGACAGCGTGAACACTGAAGCTTTCTTT. This chain connects TRBV2 to TRBJ1-1; the D gene is possibly TRBD1 (5 bases). CDR3 length: 14 amino acids. Germline V gene sequence: CDR1 SNHLY, CDR2 FYNNEI. V lost 7 bases, J lost 0 bases, and 12 bases lay in between.